Following are 25 T cell receptor beta chains from one sample sequenced in a study of blood T cell repertoires in COVID-19. Assay used: immunoSEQ multiplex PCR; TCRdb lists only in-frame clones, some missing. The data contain 270,000 or so clones, less than 95% of them singletons. Sequenced sample: PBMCs or T cells enriched from blood (not recorded which). These receptors were collected from a man aged 35-49 years who had been exposed to COVID-19.

This chain connects TRBV6-5 to TRBJ2-2; unclear D gene. The V gene lost 5 bases and the J gene lost 3 bases, with 10 bases spanning the gap. The length of the CDR3 is 14 residues. Germline V lookup: CDR1 MNHEY, CDR2 SVGAGI. The CDR3 spells CASSPGFHTGELFF. CDR3 nucleotide sequence: TGTGCCAGCAGTCCAGGCTTCCACACCGGGGAGCTGTTTTTT.

This chain uses TRBV7-2 with TRBJ2-1; 12 positions match TRBD2. V shed 5 bases, J shed 7 bases, and the junction held 9 bases outside the gene matches. The CDR3 sequence is 16 residues long. CDR1 and CDR2 from the germline V gene are SGHTA and FQGNSA. The CDR3 here is CASSQYGLAGGNEQFF. The DNA for the CDR3 is TGTGCCAGCAGCCAATATGGGCTAGCGGGAGGGAATGAGCAGTTCTTC.

This chain uses TRBV9 with TRBJ1-3, with D hard to call. Trimming pared 2 bases from V and 6 bases from J, leaving 9 bases between. CDR3 length: 13 amino acids. CDR1 and CDR2 from the germline V gene are SGDLS and YYNGEE. DNA of the CDR3: TGTGCCAGCAGCGTTCCCGGGGTAAACACCATATATTTT. Translation gives CASSVPGVNTIYF.

J is TRBJ2-2 and V is TRBV7-9; D gene unclear. This CDR3 comprises 15 residues. V dropped 8 bases and J dropped 0 bases, with 13 bases sitting between them. Per the germline V gene, CDR1 is SEHNR and CDR2 is FQNEAQ (reference sequence). The CDR3 DNA sequence: TGTGCCAGCCCCAGGCCTCATCCGAACACCGGGGAGCTGTTTTTT. This sequence encodes CASPRPHPNTGELFF.

This chain joins TRBV7-2 and TRBJ2-3; TRBD2 aligns across 7 bases. This CDR3 contains 14 residues. CDR1 is SGHTA, CDR2 FQGNSA, per germline. V was clipped by 3 bases and J by 3 bases; unmatched bases: 3. The CDR3 sequence: CASSFSGYTDTQYF. The CDR3 DNA reads TGTGCCAGCAGCTTTAGCGGGTATACAGATACGCAGTATTTT.

The CDR3 bases are TGTGCCAGCAGAAGGACCGGGACAGACACCGGGGAGCTGTTTTTT. This sequence encodes CASRRTGTDTGELFF. The chain couples TRBV5-5 to TRBJ2-2; TRBD1 matches at 7 bases. With V trimmed by 5 bases and J by 3 bases, 7 bases remained unmatched. There are 15 residues in the CDR3. From germline, CDR1 is SGHKS and CDR2 YYEKEE (reference sequence).

The rearrangement links TRBV7-9 to TRBJ1-2, with D hard to call. Trimming pared 0 bases from V and 0 bases from J, leaving 2 bases between. This CDR3 spans 13 amino acids. Germline CDR1 and CDR2: SEHNR and FQNEAQ (reference sequence). The CDR3 sequence is CASSLASNYGYTF. The CDR3 bases are TGTGCCAGCAGCTTAGCCTCTAACTATGGCTACACCTTC.

This clone has only one observation. The V gene is TRBV5-6, the J gene TRBJ1-3; no definite D call. The CDR3 contains 13 residues. The germline CDR1 and CDR2 sequences are SGHDT and YYEEEE. Trimming left V 3 bases short and J 0 bases short, with 4 bases between. CDR3 loop: CASSYYSGNTIYF. DNA of the CDR3: TGTGCCAGCAGCTACTACTCTGGAAACACCATATATTTT.

This chain connects TRBV28 to TRBJ1-1; D call uncertain. The length of the CDR3 is 14 residues. Germline CDR1 is MDHEN and CDR2 is SYDVKM. The germline V and J ends were trimmed by 6 bases and 6 bases, with 17 bases remaining between them. CDR3 nucleotide sequence: TGTGCCAGCAGACCAACCCCGAACCGGGCTGAAGCTTTCTTT. The encoded protein is CASRPTPNRAEAFF.

This chain connects TRBV10-3 to TRBJ2-7, with 9 bases lining up with TRBD2. The J segment lost 5 bases and the V segment lost 10 bases, leaving 12 bases of the junction unmatched. Germline values: CDR1 ENHRY, CDR2 SYGVKD. The CDR3 totals 14 residues. The CDR3 coding sequence is TGTGCCACAAAAACTGCGGGAGGGCCCCACGAGCAGTACTTC. Encoded protein: CATKTAGGPHEQYF.

This chain joins TRBV7-9 and TRBJ2-5; tentatively, D is TRBD1 (6 bases). The CDR3 is made up of 18 amino acids. Trimming took off 2 bases at V and 0 bases at J, with 19 bases between the two ends. The germline CDR1 and CDR2 sequences are SEHNR and FQNEAQ (reference sequence). The CDR3 nucleotides are TGTGCCAGCAGCTTAATTGGTCGAGGACAGTTGTACCAAGAGACCCAGTACTTC. This translates into CASSLIGRGQLYQETQYF. The full variable domain, its missing parts supplied by reference TRBV7-9 and TRBJ2-5, is DTGVSQNPRHKITKRGQNVTFRCDPISEHNRLYWYRQTLGQGPEFLTYFQNEAQLEKSRLLSDRFSAERPKGSFSTLEIQRTEQGDSAMYLCASSLIGRGQLYQETQYFGPGTRLLVL.

This clone appeared once. The rearrangement links TRBV10-3 to TRBJ2-7; 9 bases agree with TRBD2. V shed 5 bases, J shed 2 bases, and the junction held 4 bases outside the gene matches. The CDR3 spans 14 residues. From germline, CDR1 is ENHRY and CDR2 SYGVKD. The chain's CDR3 is CAISRTSETYEQYF. In DNA, the CDR3 is TGTGCCATCAGTAGGACTAGCGAAACCTACGAGCAGTACTTC.

The chain employs TRBV27 and TRBJ2-3, with 12 bases that match TRBD2. This CDR3 has 18 amino acids. Per the germline V gene, CDR1 is MNHEY and CDR2 is SMNVEV (reference sequence). Trimming cost V 4 bases and J 3 bases; bases outside gene matches: 11. In DNA, the CDR3 is TGTGCCAGCAGTTGGGCTAGCGGGAGGGGATTGGTAACAGATACGCAGTATTTT. Translating gives CASSWASGRGLVTDTQYF.

The genes are TRBV23-1 and TRBJ1-2; 8 bases fit TRBD1. TRBV23-1 is known as an ORF, though its function is uncertain. V gave up 1 base and J gave up 4 bases; unmatched junction bases: 5. This CDR3 is 15 amino acids long. CDR3 coding DNA: TGCGCCAGCAGTCAATGCAGGGGGCTGAGCTATGGCTACACCTTC. It specifies CASSQCRGLSYGYTF.

This clone has a single count. This chain links TRBV27 with TRBJ2-1, with 8 bases identical to TRBD2. V lost 5 bases, J lost 5 bases, and 8 bases stayed unmatched. From germline, CDR1 is MNHEY and CDR2 SMNVEV (reference sequence). The CDR3 consists of 15 residues. CDR3 in amino acids: CASSLQRESNNEQFF. In DNA form, the CDR3 reads TGTGCCAGCAGTCTCCAGCGGGAGAGCAACAATGAGCAGTTCTTC.

The CDR3 spells CATRRGTELEKLFF. CDR3 nucleotides: TGTGCCACCAGACGAGGGACAGAACTAGAAAAACTGTTTTTT. The V and J genes are TRBV15 and TRBJ1-4; 7 bases fit TRBD1. The V gene's germline CDR1 is LNHNV and CDR2 YYDKDF (reference sequence). The CDR3 loop spans 14 amino acids. Germline trimming cut 6 bases from V and 8 bases from J; bases unmatched to any gene: 9.

In this sample, this clone turned up once. The gene calls are TRBV28 and TRBJ2-7; weak D call: TRBD1 (6 bases). This CDR3 contains 16 residues. Trimming took 5 bases from V and 0 from J, leaving 17 bases between them. CDR1 and CDR2 (germline): MDHEN, SYDVKM. In DNA, the CDR3 is TGTGCCAGCAGTCCCTTGGACAGATTTAGCTCCTACGAGCAGTACTTC. It codes for CASSPLDRFSSYEQYF.

The chain couples TRBV6-2 or TRBV6-3 to TRBJ1-2; no reliable D call. The CDR3 spans 12 residues. Germline CDR1 reads MNHEY; CDR2 reads SVGEGT. V dropped 5 bases and J dropped 8 bases, with 12 bases sitting between them. This CDR3 is CASSNDLAGYTF. The DNA for the CDR3 is TGTGCCAGCAGTAACGACTTGGCGGGCTACACCTTC.

The chain is built from TRBV4-2 and TRBJ2-7; perhaps TRBD2 as D (5 bases). The germline gives CDR1 LGHNA, CDR2 YNFKEQ. This CDR3 is built from 15 residues. Trimming pared 0 bases from V and 0 bases from J, leaving 9 bases between. CDR3 nucleotides: TGTGCCAGCAGCCAAGACCAGGACTTCTCCTACGAGCAGTACTTC. It is translated as CASSQDQDFSYEQYF.

V usage is TRBV4-1 and J usage is TRBJ2-7; 7 bases fit TRBD1. The CDR3 has 14 amino acids. V lost 1 base, J lost 4 bases, and 4 bases stayed unmatched. CDR1 and CDR2 from the germline V gene are MGHRA and YSYEKL. The CDR3 DNA follows: TGCGCCAGCAGCCAAGTGGGGGACAGTTACGAGCAGTACTTC. Protein: CASSQVGDSYEQYF.

The chain links TRBV28 to TRBJ1-6, with a weak D call TRBD1 (6 bases). CDR3 length: 15 amino acids. Between the trimmed V and J ends, which lost 1 base and 6 bases, there was a span of 10 bases. CDR1 and CDR2 from the germline V gene are MDHEN and SYDVKM. The DNA of the CDR3 is TGTGCCAGCAGTTTATTTCAGGGGAGTAATTCACCCCTCCACTTT. Protein sequence: CASSLFQGSNSPLHF.

The V and J genes are TRBV2 and TRBJ2-1; 11 bases are shared with TRBD2. The V segment lost 2 bases and the J segment 9 bases; nucleotides outside the gene matches: 15. CDR1 and CDR2 (germline): SNHLY, FYNNEI. This CDR3 comprises 18 residues. CDR3 nucleotide sequence: TGTGCCAGCAGTGAATTTAGCGGGAGGGCCGGGCGATCGGGTGAGCAGTTCTTC. It is translated as CASSEFSGRAGRSGEQFF. The full variable domain, completed using reference TRBV2 and TRBJ2-1, is EPEVTQTPSHQVTQMGQEVILRCVPISNHLYFYWYRQILGQKVEFLVSFYNNEISEKSEIFDDQFSVERPDGSNFTLKIRSTKLEDSAMYFCASSEFSGRAGRSGEQFFGPGTRLTVL.

This chain links TRBV27 with TRBJ1-4, with D maybe TRBD1 (6 bases). Germline V gene sequence: CDR1 MNHEY, CDR2 SMNVEV (reference sequence). The CDR3 loop spans 14 amino acids. Trimming cost V 6 bases and J 8 bases, with 16 bases left between them. The CDR3 here is CASSWAGAEEKLFF. The CDR3, as DNA: TGTGCCAGCAGCTGGGCGGGGGCGGAAGAAAAACTGTTTTTT.

V usage is TRBV24-1 and J usage is TRBJ1-5; 7 nucleotides align to TRBD1. Germline lookup yields CDR1 KGHDR and CDR2 SFDVKD. This CDR3 is built from 14 residues. Trimming at V came to 10 bases and at J to 0 bases, leaving 5 bases not matched to a gene. The CDR3 protein is CATATGTSNQPQHF. The CDR3 nucleotides read TGTGCCACAGCGACAGGGACTAGCAATCAGCCCCAGCATTTT.

The chain links TRBV28 to TRBJ1-1, with 7 nucleotides matching TRBD1. From germline, CDR1 is MDHEN and CDR2 SYDVKM. With V trimmed by 5 bases and J by 1 base, 7 bases remained unmatched. The CDR3 totals 15 residues. This CDR3 reads CASSPLGQANTEAFF. CDR3 coding DNA: TGTGCCAGCAGTCCCCTTGGACAGGCGAACACTGAAGCTTTCTTT.